This T cell receptor beta chain derives from a study of T cells in localized non-small cell lung cancer. Remarks on this clone: The antigen is undetermined.

TCRdb's copy holds only in-frame clones and misses some; the assay was immunoSEQ multiplex PCR. In the table there are thousands of clones, over 30% of which are singletons. Findings and caveats of the study: Of the tissues analyzed, uninvolved adjacent lung showed maximal T cell clonality, greater than tumor. Adjacent lung had a median around 60 of the 100 largest tumor clones. There was an association of higher blood T cell density with longer overall survival. Heterogeneity is still possible, as just one tumor region was sequenced.

Germline values: CDR1 MNHGY, CDR2 SAAAGT. The CDR3 length is 14 residues. V was pared by 11 bases and J by 7 bases, with 10 bases of the junction left unmatched. The rearrangement uses TRBV6-8 and TRBJ2-1; 11 bases are shared with TRBD2. The TCR comes from a male donor aged 60 or older with stage II squamous cell lung carcinoma. The material sequenced was lung tumor tissue, taken before any cancer treatment. CDR3 DNA: TGTGCCGTGTCGACTAGCGGGGTTGGTAATGAGCAGTTCTTC. This encodes CAVSTSGVGNEQFF.